This T cell receptor beta chain was documented in a study of cytomegalovirus exposure and HLA in healthy donors. Study results and caveats: The authors confirmed in vitro that three CMV-associated chains were specific for CMV antigens.

PCR primers comprised 60 Vbeta and 13 Jbeta primers. This table comes from immunoSEQ multiplex PCR, and its TCRdb copy is limited to in-frame clones, with some not included. The repertoire consists of around 150,000 clones, with about 74% occurring once and the leading ten covering 2.5% to 3.5%. As concerns this clone: Antigen unknown.

Per germline, CDR1 MNHNS and CDR2 SASEGT. The CDR3 has 14 amino acids. Unmatched junction bases numbered 7, after V lost 8 bases and J lost 2 bases. The chain employs TRBV6-1 and TRBJ2-7; 9 bases fit TRBD2. This receptor was identified in a male donor in good health and CMV-seronegative. The sample comprised PBMCs. The CDR3 sequence is CASYSGGDPYEQYF. CDR3 DNA: TGTGCCAGCTATAGCGGGGGAGACCCCTACGAGCAGTACTTC.